This T cell receptor beta chain is from a study of long-term antiretroviral therapy in people with HIV. Overall study results and limits: Regardless of time point, clones expanded before ART dominated the repertoire.

The authors ran the immunoSEQ assay, v3.0, at survey level. The sequencing target was about 40,000-50,000 T-cell genomes per sample. Produced via immunoSEQ multiplex PCR; TCRdb's table is partial and in-frame only. The sample carries approximately 20,000 clones, less than 85% recorded once. Remarks on this clone: Antigen: not known.

Trimming took 0 bases from V and 10 from J; bases not matched to a gene: 5. Germline lookup yields CDR1 SGHRS and CDR2 YFSETQ. The CDR3 contains 13 residues. This sample comprised unsorted PBMCs, obtained 0.9 years after starting antiretroviral therapy. The V gene is TRBV5-1, the J gene TRBJ1-1, with 8 bases aligning to TRBD1. The receptor was derived from a man aged 18 to 29 with HIV. The CDR3 DNA reads as TGCGCCAGCAGCTTGGAGGACAGGGAGATAGCTTTCTTT. Amino acid sequence: CASSLEDREIAFF.